The rows below give T cell receptor beta chains drawn from one sample of a study of shared clonotypes between healthy human individuals. TCRdb keeps only in-frame clones here, not all; method: immunoSEQ multiplex PCR. The table includes about 710,000 clones, 72% detected once. Material: memory CD4+ T cells sorted from blood. All receptors come from a woman in her twenties or thirties in good health. Both conserved end residues are part of each CDR3. The order of the fields is D gene, J gene, clone size, V gene, CDR3 protein, CDR3 DNA. D genes are given only for firm matches. Some rows mark clone size as missing; the rest say once, few, many or name a class of expanded clone.

d_call: TRBD2
j_call: TRBJ2-3
clone_size: .
v_call: TRBV15
cdr3_aa: CATSPKGGGLSDTQYF
cdr3_nt: TGTGCCACCAGCCCTAAGGGCGGGGGTCTCTCAGATACGCAGTATTTT

d_call: TRBD2
j_call: TRBJ2-7
clone_size: .
v_call: TRBV7-2
cdr3_aa: CASSLGLAGGRYEQYF
cdr3_nt: TGTGCCAGCAGCTTGGGGCTAGCGGGAGGAAGATACGAGCAGTACTTC

d_call: .
j_call: TRBJ1-5
clone_size: few
v_call: TRBV7-2
cdr3_aa: CASSLEPWQPQHF
cdr3_nt: TGTGCCAGCAGCTTAGAACCCTGGCAGCCCCAGCATTTT

d_call: .
j_call: TRBJ1-2
clone_size: few
v_call: TRBV5-1
cdr3_aa: CASSLGDAANYGYTF
cdr3_nt: TGCGCCAGCAGCTTGGGGGATGCAGCTAACTATGGCTACACCTTC

d_call: .
j_call: TRBJ1-5
clone_size: .
v_call: TRBV19
cdr3_aa: CASSALSASNQPQHF
cdr3_nt: TGTGCCAGTAGTGCCCTCTCAGCTAGCAATCAGCCCCAGCATTTT

d_call: .
j_call: TRBJ2-5
clone_size: .
v_call: TRBV11-1
cdr3_aa: CASSLNGYQETQYF
cdr3_nt: TGTGCCAGCAGCTTAAACGGATACCAAGAGACCCAGTACTTC

d_call: .
j_call: TRBJ2-2
clone_size: many
v_call: TRBV5-1
cdr3_aa: CASSFDSNTGELFF
cdr3_nt: TGCGCCAGCAGCTTCGACAGTAACACCGGGGAGCTGTTTTTT

d_call: TRBD1
j_call: TRBJ2-3
clone_size: .
v_call: TRBV5-1
cdr3_aa: CASKQGQVGTDTQYF
cdr3_nt: TGCGCCAGCAAGCAAGGACAGGTCGGCACAGATACGCAGTATTTT

d_call: TRBD1
j_call: TRBJ1-5
clone_size: .
v_call: TRBV19
cdr3_aa: CASKGTGTGYFQPQHF
cdr3_nt: TGTGCCAGTAAAGGGACGGGGACAGGGTATTTTCAGCCCCAGCATTTT

d_call: TRBD1
j_call: TRBJ1-2
clone_size: .
v_call: TRBV7-8
cdr3_aa: CASSRQDRGFYGYTF
cdr3_nt: TGTGCCAGCAGCCGTCAGGACAGGGGGTTCTATGGCTACACCTTC

d_call: .
j_call: TRBJ2-1
clone_size: many
v_call: TRBV28
cdr3_aa: CATVTLNEQFF
cdr3_nt: TGTGCAACAGTGACTCTCAATGAGCAGTTCTTC

d_call: .
j_call: TRBJ1-1
clone_size: .
v_call: TRBV4-1
cdr3_aa: CASSQEIRAPEAFF
cdr3_nt: TGCGCCAGCAGCCAAGAGATCCGGGCTCCTGAAGCTTTCTTT

d_call: .
j_call: TRBJ1-2
clone_size: .
v_call: TRBV28
cdr3_aa: CASSFGAGGYGYTF
cdr3_nt: TGTGCCAGCAGTTTTGGGGCAGGAGGCTATGGCTACACCTTC

d_call: TRBD1
j_call: TRBJ1-1
clone_size: .
v_call: TRBV19
cdr3_aa: CASSQSGQGWTEAFF
cdr3_nt: TGTGCCAGTAGCCAGAGCGGACAGGGTTGGACTGAAGCTTTCTTT

d_call: TRBD2
j_call: TRBJ2-3
clone_size: .
v_call: TRBV11-2
cdr3_aa: CASSFSLAGGTDTQYF
cdr3_nt: TGTGCCAGCAGCTTTAGCCTAGCGGGAGGGACAGATACGCAGTATTTT

d_call: .
j_call: TRBJ2-7
clone_size: .
v_call: TRBV28
cdr3_aa: CASRNFGFPYEQYF
cdr3_nt: TGTGCCAGCAGGAATTTCGGATTTCCCTACGAGCAGTACTTC

d_call: .
j_call: TRBJ2-3
clone_size: .
v_call: TRBV11-3
cdr3_aa: CASSPRDLTDTQYF
cdr3_nt: TGTGCCAGCAGCCCACGGGACCTTACAGATACGCAGTATTTT

d_call: TRBD1
j_call: TRBJ2-7
clone_size: .
v_call: TRBV7-9
cdr3_aa: CASSLFRGQGSHEQYF
cdr3_nt: TGTGCCAGCAGCTTATTTCGTGGACAGGGGTCCCACGAGCAGTACTTC

d_call: .
j_call: TRBJ2-1
clone_size: .
v_call: TRBV28
cdr3_aa: CASTPRWGNNEQFF
cdr3_nt: TGTGCCAGCACCCCTCGATGGGGAAACAATGAGCAGTTCTTC

d_call: TRBD1
j_call: TRBJ2-3
clone_size: .
v_call: TRBV19
cdr3_aa: CASSSRGLRATDTQYF
cdr3_nt: TGTGCCAGTAGTTCCAGGGGGCTAAGAGCCACAGATACGCAGTATTTT

d_call: .
j_call: TRBJ1-5
clone_size: .
v_call: TRBV2
cdr3_aa: CASSPTGRGNQPQHF
cdr3_nt: TGTGCCAGCAGCCCGACAGGACGGGGCAATCAGCCCCAGCATTTT

d_call: TRBD1
j_call: TRBJ2-5
clone_size: .
v_call: TRBV7-2
cdr3_aa: CASSPFRTGSAAQYF
cdr3_nt: TGTGCCAGCAGCCCTTTTAGGACAGGGTCCGCGGCCCAGTACTTC

d_call: TRBD2
j_call: TRBJ2-7
clone_size: .
v_call: TRBV13
cdr3_aa: CASSLEAGDYEQYF
cdr3_nt: TGTGCCAGCAGCTTAGAAGCGGGAGACTACGAGCAGTACTTC

d_call: TRBD2
j_call: TRBJ2-7
clone_size: .
v_call: TRBV27
cdr3_aa: CATRPSGPSYEQYF
cdr3_nt: TGTGCCACTAGGCCTAGCGGGCCGTCCTACGAGCAGTACTTC

d_call: TRBD1
j_call: TRBJ1-1
clone_size: few
v_call: TRBV5-1
cdr3_aa: CASSWGGAQGLSNTEAFF
cdr3_nt: TGCGCCAGCAGCTGGGGGGGCGCACAGGGGCTTTCGAACACTGAAGCTTTCTTT

d_call: TRBD1
j_call: TRBJ2-2
clone_size: few
v_call: TRBV7-6
cdr3_aa: CASSPLTGTGYAGELFF
cdr3_nt: TGTGCCAGCAGCCCCTTGACCGGGACAGGGTACGCCGGGGAGCTGTTTTTT

d_call: .
j_call: TRBJ2-7
clone_size: .
v_call: TRBV7-9
cdr3_aa: CASSPGTYEQYF
cdr3_nt: TGTGCCAGCAGCCCCGGGACCTACGAGCAGTACTTC

d_call: .
j_call: TRBJ2-3
clone_size: .
v_call: TRBV7-9
cdr3_aa: CASSRGNTDTQYF
cdr3_nt: TGTGCCAGCTCCCGGGGGAACACAGATACGCAGTATTTT

d_call: TRBD1
j_call: TRBJ1-2
clone_size: .
v_call: TRBV27
cdr3_aa: CASSLTTGANYGYTF
cdr3_nt: TGTGCCAGCAGTTTAACGACAGGGGCGAACTATGGCTACACCTTC

d_call: .
j_call: TRBJ2-2
clone_size: .
v_call: TRBV11-3
cdr3_aa: CASSQNPRAGELFF
cdr3_nt: TGTGCCAGCAGTCAAAACCCCAGGGCCGGGGAGCTGTTTTTT

d_call: TRBD1
j_call: TRBJ1-2
clone_size: .
v_call: TRBV28
cdr3_aa: CASSWGDRGTGYTF
cdr3_nt: TGTGCCAGCAGTTGGGGTGACAGGGGCACTGGCTACACCTTC

d_call: TRBD1
j_call: TRBJ1-6
clone_size: .
v_call: TRBV5-1
cdr3_aa: CASSFGDRDTSPLHF
cdr3_nt: TGCGCCAGCAGCTTCGGGGACAGGGACACTTCACCCCTCCACTTT

d_call: .
j_call: TRBJ2-1
clone_size: .
v_call: TRBV5-8
cdr3_aa: CASSSHLGVPGYNEQFF
cdr3_nt: TGTGCCAGCAGCTCCCACCTCGGGGTCCCAGGGTACAATGAGCAGTTCTTC

d_call: TRBD2
j_call: TRBJ2-1
clone_size: .
v_call: TRBV27
cdr3_aa: CASSLSRPRLAGNEQFF
cdr3_nt: TGTGCCAGCAGTTTATCGAGGCCCCGGCTAGCGGGCAATGAGCAGTTCTTC

d_call: TRBD2
j_call: TRBJ2-1
clone_size: .
v_call: TRBV4-1
cdr3_aa: CASSYRNPAGGSYNEQFF
cdr3_nt: TGCGCCAGCAGCTATAGAAATCCAGCGGGAGGGTCCTACAATGAGCAGTTCTTC

d_call: TRBD2
j_call: TRBJ2-2
clone_size: .
v_call: TRBV7-3
cdr3_aa: CASSGYGLAVSDLTGELFF
cdr3_nt: TGTGCCAGCAGCGGATACGGACTAGCGGTCTCCGATCTCACCGGGGAGCTGTTTTTT

d_call: TRBD1
j_call: TRBJ2-1
clone_size: once
v_call: TRBV19
cdr3_aa: CASTPQGGPLSYNEQFF
cdr3_nt: TGTGCCAGTACCCCACAGGGGGGTCCCCTCTCCTACAATGAGCAGTTCTTC

d_call: .
j_call: TRBJ1-2
clone_size: once
v_call: TRBV2
cdr3_aa: CASSARQTKNYGYTF
cdr3_nt: TGTGCCAGCAGCGCGAGACAGACCAAGAACTATGGCTACACCTTC

d_call: .
j_call: TRBJ2-5
clone_size: .
v_call: TRBV2
cdr3_aa: CASSGLGSETQYF
cdr3_nt: TGTGCCAGCAGTGGCCTGGGGAGCGAGACCCAGTACTTC

d_call: TRBD1
j_call: TRBJ2-5
clone_size: .
v_call: TRBV6-5
cdr3_aa: CASRPGQGRTQYF
cdr3_nt: TGTGCCAGCAGGCCTGGACAGGGAAGGACCCAGTACTTC

d_call: .
j_call: TRBJ2-2
clone_size: .
v_call: TRBV9
cdr3_aa: CASSPRGLTDTGELFF
cdr3_nt: TGTGCCAGCAGCCCCCGGGGGCTTACGGACACCGGGGAGCTGTTTTTT

d_call: TRBD1
j_call: TRBJ1-1
clone_size: .
v_call: TRBV6-6
cdr3_aa: CASSLRQGSTEAFF
cdr3_nt: TGTGCCAGCAGCCTAAGACAGGGAAGCACTGAAGCTTTCTTT

d_call: .
j_call: TRBJ2-7
clone_size: .
v_call: TRBV27
cdr3_aa: CASSLSGSYEQYF
cdr3_nt: TGTGCCAGCAGTTTAAGTGGGTCCTACGAGCAGTACTTC

d_call: .
j_call: TRBJ1-5
clone_size: many
v_call: TRBV6-1
cdr3_aa: CASSARGLGDQPQHF
cdr3_nt: TGTGCCAGCAGTGCTCGGGGGCTCGGGGATCAGCCCCAGCATTTT

d_call: TRBD1
j_call: TRBJ2-7
clone_size: .
v_call: TRBV5-1
cdr3_aa: CASSLGPGQGYEQYF
cdr3_nt: TGCGCCAGCAGCTTGGGGCCTGGACAGGGCTACGAGCAGTACTTC

d_call: .
j_call: TRBJ1-2
clone_size: .
v_call: TRBV9
cdr3_aa: CASSADSQSYYGYTF
cdr3_nt: TGTGCCAGCAGCGCGGACAGTCAGAGTTACTATGGCTACACCTTC

d_call: .
j_call: TRBJ1-1
clone_size: .
v_call: TRBV6-5
cdr3_aa: CASSKTGTHTEAFF
cdr3_nt: TGTGCCAGCAGTAAAACCGGGACACACACTGAAGCTTTCTTT

d_call: TRBD2
j_call: TRBJ2-3
clone_size: .
v_call: TRBV10-2
cdr3_aa: CASSETSGVATDTQYF
cdr3_nt: TGCGCCAGCAGTGAGACTAGCGGCGTCGCCACAGATACGCAGTATTTT